Following are 20 T cell receptor beta chains from one sample sequenced in a study of blood T cell repertoires in COVID-19. Sequencing used immunoSEQ multiplex PCR; TCRdb keeps in-frame clones, though not all of them. Of about 410,000 clones in the sample, about nine tenths were seen once. The material sequenced was peripheral blood. Receptor source: a woman in her twenties or thirties with active or convalescent COVID-19.

The chain uses TRBV3-1 (or the pseudogene TRBV3-2) and TRBJ1-2, with D uncertain. CDR1 is LGHDT and CDR2 is YNNKEL in the germline V gene (reference sequence). The CDR3 totals 13 residues. V shed 3 bases and J shed 2 bases, with 7 bases lying between them. The chain's CDR3 is CASSQGINYGYTF. The DNA for the CDR3 is TGTGCCAGCAGCCAGGGCATAAACTATGGCTACACCTTC.

The DNA of the CDR3 is TGTGCCAGCAGCGGCTACCGGGACAGTCTAGGGACCCAGTACTTC. This translates into CASSGYRDSLGTQYF. The chain uses TRBV7-6 and TRBJ2-5; 7 nucleotides line up with TRBD1. With 5 bases clipped from V and 7 bases from J, the junction kept 13 bases outside the gene matches. The length of the CDR3 is 15 residues. Germline CDR1 is SGHVS and CDR2 is FNYEAQ. Supplemented by reference TRBV7-6 and TRBJ2-5, the full variable domain reads GAGVSQSPRYKVTKRGQDVALRCDPISGHVSLYWYRQALGQGPEFLTYFNYEAQQDKSGLPNDRFSAERPEGSISTLTIQRTEQRDSAMYRCASSGYRDSLGTQYFGPGTRLLVL.

The chain carries TRBV5-4 and TRBJ1-3, with D unresolved. This CDR3 has 17 amino acids. Looked up from germline, CDR1 is SGHNT and CDR2 is YYREEE (reference sequence). V lost 4 bases, J lost 2 bases, and 19 bases lay in between. In DNA, the CDR3 is TGTGCCAGCAGCGTAGCTGGACTAAAACTCACTGGAAACACCATATATTTT. It yields the protein CASSVAGLKLTGNTIYF.

The CDR3 DNA sequence: TGTGCCAGCAGCTTAGATGCGGTGGTATACACTGAAGCTTTCTTT. This gives the protein CASSLDAVVYTEAFF. The gene calls are TRBV11-2 and TRBJ1-1; D unresolved. The V gene's germline CDR1 is SGHAT and CDR2 FQNNGV. V lost 0 bases and J lost 3, with 11 bases in between. The CDR3 totals 15 residues.

The chain uses TRBV7-8 and TRBJ1-2, with D perhaps TRBD1 (6 bases). The CDR3 sequence is 17 residues long. Germline CDR1 and CDR2: SGHVS and FQNEAQ. The V end lost 5 bases, the J end lost 4 bases, and 23 bases lay between the germline ends. Here the CDR3 DNA reads TGTGCCAGCAGCGCCCAGGACAGCCCAGTTAAGCTCTATGGCTACACCTTC. This translates into CASSAQDSPVKLYGYTF.

The chain has TRBV30 and TRBJ1-5, with a weak D call TRBD1 (5 bases). The length of the CDR3 is 14 residues. V lost 0 bases, J lost 7 bases, and 13 bases lay in between. Germline values: CDR1 GTSNPN, CDR2 SVGIG (reference sequence). The CDR3 protein is CAWSVRGGRQPQHF. As DNA, the CDR3 is TGTGCCTGGAGTGTTCGGGGGGGAAGACAGCCCCAGCATTTT.

This clone was seen only once. V and J are TRBV5-1 and TRBJ2-1, with 8 positions matching TRBD2. This CDR3 is 14 amino acids long. CDR1 and CDR2 (germline): SGHRS, YFSETQ. Trimming took 4 bases from V and 7 from J; bases not matched to a gene: 7. DNA for the CDR3: TGCGCCAGCAGCGCCTCGGGAGGGCGTAATGAGCAGTTCTTC. Amino acid sequence: CASSASGGRNEQFF.

The rearrangement links TRBV5-1 to TRBJ1-2; D call uncertain. Germline V gene data show CDR1 as SGHRS and CDR2 as YFSETQ. The CDR3 sequence is 16 residues long. V was clipped by 4 bases and J by 3 bases, with 19 bases between them. CDR3 sequence (DNA): TGCGCCAGCAGCCCGGTAGTGTTGGTCCAGGACTATGGCTACACCTTC. Translating it yields CASSPVVLVQDYGYTF.

J is TRBJ1-3 and V is TRBV19, with D tentatively TRBD1 (5 bases). This CDR3 comprises 15 residues. V lost 7 bases and J lost 0, with 13 bases in between. In germline, CDR1 is LNHDA, CDR2 SQIVND (reference sequence). The CDR3 here is CASTYDRPSGNTIYF. The DNA of the CDR3 is TGTGCCAGTACCTATGACAGACCCTCTGGAAACACCATATATTTT.

The V and J genes are TRBV4-1 and TRBJ1-1, with a weak D call TRBD1 (6 bases). Between the trimmed V and J ends, which lost 0 bases and 5 bases, there was a span of 13 bases. Germline-derived CDR1 and CDR2 are MGHRA and YSYEKL. The CDR3 runs to 15 residues. The CDR3 sequence: CASSQDPGHRTEAFF. CDR3 coding DNA: TGCGCCAGCAGCCAAGACCCGGGACACAGAACTGAAGCTTTCTTT.

The genes are TRBV10-3 and TRBJ2-3; D is undetermined. Trimming left V 11 bases short and J 2 bases short, with 8 bases between. This CDR3 spans 11 amino acids. Germline V gene lookup returns CDR1 ENHRY and CDR2 SYGVKD. The CDR3 bases are TGTGCCTCTGGGCTCACAGATACGCAGTATTTT. It is translated as CASGLTDTQYF.

The CDR3 region has the DNA TGTGCCAGCTGCCGGGACAGGGGTCGAACCGGGGAGCTGTTTTTT. This sequence encodes CASCRDRGRTGELFF. The chain couples TRBV19 to TRBJ2-2; 10 nucleotides match TRBD1. Germline trimming cut 9 bases from V and 5 bases from J; bases unmatched to any gene: 9. Germline V gene sequence: CDR1 LNHDA, CDR2 SQIVND (reference sequence). This CDR3 has 15 residues.

This chain connects TRBV6-6 to TRBJ1-6; 7 positions match TRBD1. Germline V gene sequence: CDR1 MNHNY, CDR2 SVGAGI (reference sequence). Trimming at V came to 7 bases and at J to 9 bases, leaving 6 bases not matched to a gene. The CDR3 length is 13 residues. The CDR3 DNA reads as TGTGCCAGCAAAGAGGGGGCAGGTTCACCCCTCCACTTT. It codes for CASKEGAGSPLHF.

This clone showed up just a few times. The chain links TRBV19 to TRBJ1-5; TRBD1 is a possible D gene (6 bases). Germline-derived CDR1 and CDR2 are LNHDA and SQIVND (reference sequence). This CDR3 contains 14 residues. V was pared by 5 bases and J by 7 bases, with 15 bases between. In nucleotides, the CDR3 is TGTGCCAGTAGTTTACAGGGACAAGGGCAGCCCCAGCATTTT. Protein: CASSLQGQGQPQHF.

The chain uses TRBV7-2 and TRBJ1-2, with D possibly TRBD1 on 5 matching bases. The CDR3 has 18 residues. The germline V gene has CDR1 SGHTA and CDR2 FQGNSA. Trimming cost V 1 base and J 2 bases, with 20 bases left between them. The CDR3 loop reads CASSLGGTEDLLNYGYTF. The CDR3 DNA reads TGTGCCAGCAGCTTAGGCGGGACGGAGGATCTTTTAAACTATGGCTACACCTTC.

This clone was counted a few times. The J gene is TRBJ1-2, the V gene TRBV18; D remains ambiguous. The CDR3 contains 15 residues. CDR1 and CDR2 from the germline V gene are KGHSH and LQKENI. The V end lost 8 bases, the J end lost 4 bases, and 20 bases lay between the germline ends. The CDR3 region has the DNA TGTGCCAGCCTGGGCGAGGGAGCAGTGGGCTATGGCTACACCTTC. Protein: CASLGEGAVGYGYTF.

In its sample, this clone was seen once. V is TRBV4-1 and J is TRBJ2-3; 7 bases align to TRBD2. The CDR3 sequence is 17 residues long. With V trimmed by 0 bases and J by 0 bases, 6 bases remained unmatched. In germline, CDR1 is MGHRA, CDR2 YSYEKL. CDR3 protein: CASSQETIGGSTDTQYF. The DNA of the CDR3 is TGCGCCAGCAGCCAAGAGACGATCGGGGGGAGCACAGATACGCAGTATTTT.

The chain combines TRBV6-5 with TRBJ1-1; possibly TRBD1 for D (6 bases). The CDR3 runs to 15 residues. The germline V and J ends were trimmed by 0 bases and 5 bases, with 13 bases remaining between them. The V gene's germline CDR1 is MNHEY and CDR2 SVGAGI. CDR3 DNA sequence: TGTGCCAGCAGTTACTCGGGAGGGGGAGAAACTGAAGCTTTCTTT. This gives the protein CASSYSGGGETEAFF.

The chain employs TRBV7-8 and TRBJ2-7; tentatively, D is TRBD2 (7 bases). Trimming left V 2 bases short and J 7 bases short, with 12 bases between. CDR3 length equals 13 residues. CDR1 SGHVS and CDR2 FQNEAQ come from the germline V gene. In DNA, the CDR3 is TGTGCCAGCAGCTTAACGGAGGGGGGGGAGCAGTACTTC. Its protein is CASSLTEGGEQYF.

The chain joins TRBV18 to TRBJ2-1, with D maybe TRBD2 (6 bases). The CDR3 contains 15 residues. Trimming stripped 4 bases from V and 9 bases from J, with 19 bases between. Germline V CDR1 and CDR2: KGHSH, LQKENI. CDR3 protein: CASSLGTDIRLEQFF. The CDR3 region has the DNA TGTGCCAGCTCACTAGGGACTGACATCCGCCTTGAGCAGTTCTTC. Combining the CDR3 with reference TRBV18 and TRBJ2-1 gives the whole variable domain NAGVMQNPRHLVRRRGQEARLRCSPMKGHSHVYWYRQLPEEGLKFMVYLQKENIIDESGMPKERFSAEFPKEGPSILRIQQVVRGDSAAYFCASSLGTDIRLEQFFGPGTRLTVL.